This T cell receptor (beta chain) was identified in a study of CD4 T cells in relation to SARS-CoV-2 and coronaviruses. CD4+ T cells from unexposed donors were obtained before the COVID-19 pandemic (2011-2018). Isolation of CD4+ T cells took place after nine to ten days in culture. TCRdb keeps only in-frame clones here, not all; method: immunoSEQ multiplex PCR. The data show fewer than 20,000 clones, 60% to 80% seen once. As regards this clone: The antigen is undetermined.

This CDR3 has 14 residues. The V segment lost 4 bases and the J segment 6 bases; nucleotides outside the gene matches: 8. Germline CDR1 and CDR2: LNHDA and SQIVND (reference sequence). The TCR was taken from a human donor in good health. The sequenced material came from CD4+ T cells from PBMCs, cultured in vitro. The chain carries TRBV19 and TRBJ2-7; TRBD1 matches at 8 bases. The CDR3 loop reads CASSTTGQGGEQYF. For the CDR3, the DNA is TGTGCCAGTAGTACAACCGGACAGGGAGGCGAGCAGTACTTC.